The clone carrying this TCR beta chain was detected only once. The ends were cut back, 1 base at V and 5 bases at J, with 12 bases in the middle. Germline assignment: CDR1 SGHRS and CDR2 YFSETQ. The CDR3 covers 14 residues. Original data processing: By means of reference gene primer amplification, nucleated cell counts were estimated. Method: immunoSEQ multiplex PCR; TCRdb's copy keeps in-frame clones and lacks some. V and J calls and clone size are those listed in that table; D and trimming were worked out from the DNA. The sample gives roughly 160,000 clones, over 75% of which show up once; around 5.1% is in the top ten. The sample comes from a study of blood T cell repertoires in COVID-19. Turning to the study itself: Whether acute or convalescent, the COVID-19 samples came from the United States, Italy and Spain.

Individuals drawn from some 25 US areas were about 18 to 95 years old. Cohort placement rested on clinical history that participants reported themselves. V usage is TRBV5-1 and J usage is TRBJ2-5; D perhaps matches TRBD2 (6 bases). The TCR was taken from a woman in her thirties or forties with acute COVID-19. The source material was PBMCs or T cells enriched from blood (not recorded which). The DNA for the CDR3 is TGCGCCAGCAGCTTGACAGTTGCGGGGGAGACCCAGTACTTC. It translates to CASSLTVAGETQYF. The variable domain in full, with the rest retrieved from reference TRBV5-1 and TRBJ2-5, is KAGVTQTPRYLIKTRGQQVTLSCSPISGHRSVSWYQQTPGQGLQFLFEYFSETQRNKGNFPGRFSGRQFSNSRSEMNVSTLELGDSALYLCASSLTVAGETQYFGPGTRLLVL.